This entry lists 20 T cell receptor beta chains sequenced from one sample in a study of cytomegalovirus exposure and HLA in healthy donors. The PCR had 60 Vbeta and 13 Jbeta primers. This table comes from immunoSEQ multiplex PCR, and its TCRdb copy is limited to in-frame clones, with some not included. The profile shows about 180,000 clones, 75% to 90% of them singletons. Specimen: PBMCs. Receptors were obtained from a boy aged 2 to 10 in good health and CMV-seronegative.

The V and J genes are TRBV19 and TRBJ1-4; 10 bases map to TRBD1. V gave up 5 bases and J gave up 2 bases; unmatched junction bases: 26. The germline gives CDR1 LNHDA, CDR2 SQIVND (reference sequence). This CDR3 is built from 23 residues. The CDR3 spells CASSRRGPVPDRGPPRTNEKLFF. The CDR3 coding sequence is TGTGCCAGTAGTCGACGCGGCCCCGTCCCAGACAGGGGGCCCCCCAGGACTAATGAAAAACTGTTTTTT.

This chain links TRBV18 with TRBJ2-2; 7 bases map to TRBD2. Germline loops: CDR1 KGHSH, CDR2 LQKENI. The CDR3 contains 16 residues. Unmatched junction bases numbered 5, after V lost 0 bases and J lost 4 bases. CDR3 sequence reads: CASSPPTSQGTGELFF. The CDR3 DNA reads as TGTGCCAGCTCACCACCGACTAGCCAGGGCACCGGGGAGCTGTTTTTT. The full variable domain, its missing parts supplied by reference TRBV18 and TRBJ2-2, is NAGVMQNPRHLVRRRGQEARLRCSPMKGHSHVYWYRQLPEEGLKFMVYLQKENIIDESGMPKERFSAEFPKEGPSILRIQQVVRGDSAAYFCASSPPTSQGTGELFFGEGSRLTVL.

The chain couples TRBV2 to TRBJ2-1; 10 bases are a match to TRBD2. The CDR3 extends over 14 amino acids. Germline CDR1 reads SNHLY; CDR2 reads FYNNEI. V dropped 9 bases and J dropped 4; count of bases not matched to a gene: 6. The CDR3 reads CASRAGGIYNEQFF. CDR3 DNA sequence: TGTGCCAGTAGAGCGGGAGGGATATACAATGAGCAGTTCTTC.

This clone was recorded a few times. The chain carries TRBV7-9 and TRBJ1-4, with TRBD1 as a possible D gene (6 bases). V shed 5 bases and J shed 4 bases, with 14 bases lying between them. Germline CDR1 SEHNR, CDR2 FQNEAQ (reference sequence). The CDR3 has 15 residues. CDR3 sequence reads: CASSHRQDHNEKLFF. For the CDR3, the DNA is TGTGCCAGCAGCCACAGACAGGATCATAATGAAAAACTGTTTTTT. The full variable domain, in which reference TRBV7-9 and TRBJ1-4 provide the parts outside the CDR3, is DTGVSQNPRHKITKRGQNVTFRCDPISEHNRLYWYRQTLGQGPEFLTYFQNEAQLEKSRLLSDRFSAERPKGSFSTLEIQRTEQGDSAMYLCASSHRQDHNEKLFFGSGTQLSVL.

This chain links TRBV7-9 with TRBJ2-2, with D hard to call. Trimming pared 5 bases from V and 4 bases from J, leaving 17 bases between. CDR1 and CDR2 (germline): SEHNR, FQNEAQ (reference sequence). The CDR3 sequence is 16 residues long. The DNA of the CDR3 is TGTGCCAGCAGCGAAGCATCGGTCCGTGGCACCGGGGAGCTGTTTTTT. This sequence encodes CASSEASVRGTGELFF.

This chain links TRBV30 with TRBJ2-3; 8 bases map to TRBD2. CDR1 is GTSNPN, CDR2 SVGIG, per germline (reference sequence). V was clipped by 3 bases and J by 3 bases; unmatched bases: 5. This CDR3 has 14 amino acids. In nucleotides, the CDR3 is TGTGCCTGGAGGCAACTAGCGGCGACAGATACGCAGTATTTT. It codes for CAWRQLAATDTQYF.

The chain combines TRBV7-2 with TRBJ2-3; the match to TRBD2 covers 12 bases. The CDR3 is made up of 15 amino acids. The ends lost 8 bases at V and 2 bases at J; junction bases unmatched: 5. The germline V gene has CDR1 SGHTA and CDR2 FQGNSA. The CDR3: CASVASGRDTDTQYF. In nucleotides, the CDR3 is TGTGCCAGCGTAGCTAGCGGGAGGGACACAGATACGCAGTATTTT.

This chain connects TRBV5-6 to TRBJ2-5, with TRBD1 identical over 7 bases. Unmatched junction bases numbered 5, after V lost 0 bases and J lost 3 bases. The length of the CDR3 is 15 residues. Germline-derived CDR1 and CDR2 are SGHDT and YYEEEE. Written as DNA, the CDR3 is TGTGCCAGCAGCTTGGAGACAGGGATAGAAGAGACCCAGTACTTC. Residues: CASSLETGIEETQYF.

The chain uses TRBV4-2 and TRBJ2-7; a weak D match, TRBD1 (5 bases). V dropped 0 bases and J dropped 2 bases, with 17 bases sitting between them. Germline V lookup: CDR1 LGHNA, CDR2 YNFKEQ. The CDR3 totals 17 residues. CDR3 residues: CASSQDRIEDITYEQYF. The CDR3 bases are TGTGCCAGCAGCCAAGATCGGATTGAGGACATTACCTACGAGCAGTACTTC.

Notes on this clone: The same CDR3 arises from other DNA sequences in this sample as well. The genes are TRBV6-5 and TRBJ1-3; D gene ambiguous. The CDR3 is 15 residues long. V was shortened by 0 bases and J by 0 bases, with 6 bases between the two germline ends. Germline loops: CDR1 MNHEY, CDR2 SVGAGI. CDR3 amino acids: CASSYSGGSGNTIYF. The CDR3 DNA is TGTGCCAGCAGTTACTCCGGTGGCTCTGGAAACACCATATATTTT.

This clone was counted between two and nine times. The chain carries TRBV7-8 and TRBJ2-1; the match to TRBD1 covers 7 bases. V lost 3 bases, J lost 4 bases, and 9 bases stayed unmatched. Germline values: CDR1 SGHVS, CDR2 FQNEAQ. The CDR3 sequence is 16 residues long. The chain's CDR3 is CASSFRTGIGYNEQFF. In DNA, the CDR3 is TGTGCCAGCAGCTTTCGGACAGGAATAGGTTACAATGAGCAGTTCTTC.

V gene TRBV20-1 combines with J gene TRBJ2-7; TRBD1 agrees at 8 bases. Germline values: CDR1 DFQATT, CDR2 SNEGSKA (reference sequence). The CDR3 totals 11 residues. Germline trimming cut 6 bases from V and 6 bases from J; bases unmatched to any gene: 4. CDR3 amino acids: CSAWTGSEQYF. CDR3 nucleotides: TGCAGTGCGTGGACAGGGTCCGAGCAGTACTTC.

V usage is TRBV4-3 and J usage is TRBJ1-4; unclear D gene. The CDR3 extends over 16 amino acids. The V end was cut by 0 bases, the J end by 2 bases, with 10 bases between. From germline, CDR1 is LGHNA and CDR2 YSLEER. The CDR3 nucleotides are TGCGCCAGCAGCCAAGATAGGCGGGCGACTAATGAAAAACTGTTTTTT. This translates into CASSQDRRATNEKLFF.

V and J are TRBV4-1 and TRBJ2-1, with D possibly being TRBD2 (6 bases). Per the germline V gene, CDR1 is MGHRA and CDR2 is YSYEKL. This CDR3 has 13 residues. Trimming left V 5 bases short and J 8 bases short, with 13 bases between. DNA for the CDR3: TGCGCCAGCAGCTCCGACGGGAGCGATGAGCAGTTCTTC. Protein sequence: CASSSDGSDEQFF.

This clone was picked up a small number of times. The V and J genes are TRBV10-2 and TRBJ1-1; D is perhaps TRBD1 (5 bases). In germline, CDR1 is WSHSY, CDR2 SAAADI. Deletions cut 3 bases from V and 5 bases from J, with 19 bases between. CDR3 size: 16 residues. DNA of the CDR3: TGCGCCAGCAGTGACCCAGGGTTTATGGTGGGTACTGAAGCTTTCTTT. Its protein product is CASSDPGFMVGTEAFF.

The chain has TRBV5-3 and TRBJ1-2; 9 nucleotides line up with TRBD1. TRBV5-3 is filed as an ORF, its function uncertain. There are 17 residues in the CDR3. The ends lost 3 bases at V and 2 bases at J; junction bases unmatched: 11. DNA of the CDR3: TGTGCCAGAAGCTCCGCTCTAAGCGGGACAGGGAACTATGGCTACACCTTC. The encoded protein is CARSSALSGTGNYGYTF.

The CDR3 sequence is CASSNGLYSNQPQHF. CDR3 DNA: TGTGCCAGTAGCAACGGACTTTATAGCAATCAGCCCCAGCATTTT. The chain couples TRBV19 to TRBJ1-5; no reliable D call. The CDR3 has 15 residues. Trimming pared 6 bases from V and 0 bases from J, leaving 12 bases between. The germline CDR1 and CDR2 sequences are LNHDA and SQIVND (reference sequence).

This clone was seen a single time. J is TRBJ2-5 and V is TRBV18; 14 bases fit TRBD2. The J segment lost 3 bases and the V segment lost 2 bases, leaving 8 bases of the junction unmatched. From germline, CDR1 is KGHSH and CDR2 LQKENI. The CDR3 covers 18 residues. Here the CDR3 reads CASSPTLGLAGAKETQYF. DNA of the CDR3: TGTGCCAGCTCACCAACCCTGGGACTAGCGGGAGCTAAAGAGACCCAGTACTTC. The variable domain in full, completed from reference TRBV18 and TRBJ2-5, reads NAGVMQNPRHLVRRRGQEARLRCSPMKGHSHVYWYRQLPEEGLKFMVYLQKENIIDESGMPKERFSAEFPKEGPSILRIQQVVRGDSAAYFCASSPTLGLAGAKETQYFGPGTRLLVL.

The J gene is TRBJ1-4, the V gene TRBV4-3; weak D call: TRBD1 (5 bases). Germline V gives CDR1 LGHNA, CDR2 YSLEER. V lost 0 bases, J lost 3 bases, and 14 bases lay in between. The CDR3 loop spans 17 amino acids. The CDR3 sequence: CASSQELGPGANEKLFF. CDR3 bases: TGCGCCAGCAGCCAAGAACTAGGGCCGGGGGCTAATGAAAAACTGTTTTTT.

This chain connects TRBV27 to TRBJ2-1; 10 nucleotides align to TRBD2. The CDR3 is 15 residues long. Trimming at V came to 6 bases and at J to 0 bases, leaving 2 bases not matched to a gene. Germline CDR1 is MNHEY and CDR2 is SMNVEV (reference sequence). Here the CDR3 reads CASRRTSGSYNEQFF. CDR3 DNA sequence: TGTGCCAGCAGACGGACTAGCGGCTCCTACAATGAGCAGTTCTTC.